This TCR beta chain was obtained from a study of blood T cells in healthy people across ages. Donors were healthy Caucasian individuals from Russia aged roughly 6 to 90. Sample-barcoded 5' priming and a J-beta primer mix drove a second PCR of about 6 to 12 cycles. TCRdb processed the 5' RACE reads anew with MiXCR; each CDR3 protein has one entry. The table records about 1.1 million distinct CDR3 sequences, 35% to 40% of them present only once. A word on this clonotype: Its antigen is not identified.

CDR3 length: 15 amino acids. In germline, CDR1 is MNHEY, CDR2 SMNVEV (reference sequence). The study's findings and limits: More naive CD4+ cells and higher diversity were found in long-lived than in aged donors. Higher naive T cell percentage went strongly together with higher TCR beta diversity.

Sequencing input: blood. This clonotype was obtained from a man aged 18 to 30 in good health. This rearrangement joins TRBV27 to TRBJ2-1, with a possible D match to TRBD2 (5 bases). The J call may be in error: the DNA end matches TRBJ2-7 better. The CDR3 coding sequence is TGTGCCAGCAGTTTTGGGCCGCGGACTGACAATGAGCAGTACTTC. This sequence encodes CASSFGPRTDNEQYF.